This T cell receptor beta chain comes out of a study of cytomegalovirus exposure and HLA in healthy donors. V trimming: 0 bases; J trimming: 3 bases; junction bases outside the gene matches: 4. Germline CDR1 is SGDLS and CDR2 is YYNGEE. The CDR3 runs 15 residues. A multiplex PCR was run with 60 Vbeta primers and 13 Jbeta primers. TCRdb's table, derived via immunoSEQ multiplex PCR, lists solely in-frame clones and lacks some. The sample shows about 93,000 clones, under 80% of them seen only once. The TCR was taken from a boy younger than 18 in good health and CMV-seronegative. Sequencing used PBMCs. V usage is TRBV9 and J usage is TRBJ1-1; 8 nucleotides line up with TRBD1. CDR3 residues: CASSVGPGGYTEAFF. CDR3 DNA sequence: TGTGCCAGCAGCGTAGGCCCAGGGGGCTACACTGAAGCTTTCTTT.